A selection of T cell receptor beta chains follows, all from one sample in a study of cytomegalovirus exposure and HLA in healthy donors. Sequencing used immunoSEQ multiplex PCR; TCRdb keeps in-frame clones, though not all of them. In the table there are 30,000 to 40,000 clones, about 70% of which are singletons. Sequenced input: PBMCs. The receptor set was obtained from a man in his forties in good health and CMV-seropositive. CDR3s include the opening cysteine and the closing phenylalanine or tryptophan. A D gene is named only where the DNA matches it firmly. Some rows have no size entry. The others give once, few or many, or a class for an expanded clone.

cdr3_length: 18; j_call: TRBJ2-2; clone_size: .; d_call: TRBD2; v_call: TRBV7-9; cdr3_aa: CASSRGLAGSYNTGELFF; cdr3_nt: TGTGCCAGCAGCCGTGGACTAGCGGGGAGTTATAACACCGGGGAGCTGTTTTTT
cdr3_length: 17; j_call: TRBJ1-4; clone_size: once; d_call: .; v_call: TRBV1; cdr3_aa: CTSSPKGMRTGDEKLFF; cdr3_nt: TGCACCAGCAGCCCGAAGGGGATGAGGACGGGTGACGAAAAACTGTTTTTT
cdr3_length: 14; j_call: TRBJ2-7; clone_size: .; d_call: TRBD1; v_call: TRBV6-6; cdr3_aa: CASSDGQAFNEQYF; cdr3_nt: TGTGCCAGCAGTGACGGACAGGCTTTCAACGAGCAGTACTTC
cdr3_length: 18; j_call: TRBJ2-7; clone_size: .; d_call: .; v_call: TRBV19; cdr3_aa: CASGKLYRELSPGDEQYF; cdr3_nt: TGTGCCAGTGGCAAGCTTTACAGGGAACTCTCCCCAGGGGACGAGCAGTACTTC
cdr3_length: 16; j_call: TRBJ1-5; clone_size: .; d_call: .; v_call: TRBV4-1; cdr3_aa: CASSQPVESEGQPQHF; cdr3_nt: TGCGCCAGCAGCCAGCCCGTCGAGTCCGAGGGTCAGCCCCAGCATTTT
cdr3_length: 14; j_call: TRBJ2-1; clone_size: few; d_call: .; v_call: TRBV6-5; cdr3_aa: CASSQKQEYNEQFF; cdr3_nt: TGTGCCAGCAGTCAGAAGCAGGAATACAATGAGCAGTTCTTC
cdr3_length: 15; j_call: TRBJ1-2; clone_size: .; d_call: TRBD1; v_call: TRBV30; cdr3_aa: CAWITLGTANYGYTF; cdr3_nt: TGTGCCTGGATTACTCTCGGGACAGCTAACTATGGCTACACCTTC
cdr3_length: 18; j_call: TRBJ1-4; clone_size: few; d_call: .; v_call: TRBV10-1; cdr3_aa: CASSALGRIEQGNEKLFF; cdr3_nt: TGCGCCAGCAGTGCTTTGGGGCGCATCGAGCAAGGTAATGAAAAACTGTTTTTT
cdr3_length: 13; j_call: TRBJ1-2; clone_size: once; d_call: .; v_call: TRBV19; cdr3_aa: CASERRGLSGYTF; cdr3_nt: TGTGCCAGTGAGAGAAGAGGATTGAGCGGCTACACCTTC
cdr3_length: 16; j_call: TRBJ1-4; clone_size: .; d_call: .; v_call: TRBV4-1; cdr3_aa: CASSSLEGGKNEKLFF; cdr3_nt: TGCGCCAGCAGCTCCCTCGAGGGCGGGAAAAATGAAAAACTGTTTTTT
cdr3_length: 15; j_call: TRBJ1-4; clone_size: .; d_call: TRBD1; v_call: TRBV4-1; cdr3_aa: CASSGTASTNEKLFF; cdr3_nt: TGCGCCAGCAGCGGGACAGCCTCAACTAATGAAAAACTGTTTTTT
cdr3_length: 14; j_call: TRBJ1-2; clone_size: .; d_call: .; v_call: TRBV5-1; cdr3_aa: CASSLDGTAGVYTF; cdr3_nt: TGCGCCAGCAGCTTGGATGGGACGGCGGGAGTCTACACCTTC
cdr3_length: 15; j_call: TRBJ2-1; clone_size: .; d_call: TRBD2; v_call: TRBV27; cdr3_aa: CASRIPGLARNEQFF; cdr3_nt: TGTGCCAGCAGGATCCCGGGACTAGCCCGGAATGAGCAGTTCTTC
cdr3_length: 16; j_call: TRBJ2-7; clone_size: .; d_call: TRBD1; v_call: TRBV28; cdr3_aa: CASSSTSGTAVYEQYF; cdr3_nt: TGTGCCAGCAGTTCTACCTCCGGGACAGCGGTCTACGAGCAGTACTTC
cdr3_length: 14; j_call: TRBJ1-2; clone_size: .; d_call: TRBD1; v_call: TRBV11-2; cdr3_aa: CASSSLRDRDGYTF; cdr3_nt: TGTGCCAGCAGCTCACTCCGGGACAGGGATGGCTACACCTTC
cdr3_length: 15; j_call: TRBJ2-5; clone_size: .; d_call: .; v_call: TRBV21-1; cdr3_aa: CASSNQGGGLETQYF; cdr3_nt: TGTGCCAGCAGCAACCAAGGGGGTGGCCTGGAGACCCAGTACTTC
cdr3_length: 15; j_call: TRBJ2-5; clone_size: .; d_call: .; v_call: TRBV4-1; cdr3_aa: CASSREGAGGETQYF; cdr3_nt: TGCGCCAGCAGCCGAGAGGGAGCGGGCGGGGAGACCCAGTACTTC
cdr3_length: 16; j_call: TRBJ1-6; clone_size: .; d_call: .; v_call: TRBV30; cdr3_aa: CAWSVRDLYAGSPLHF; cdr3_nt: TGTGCCTGGAGTGTACGGGACCTCTATGCGGGATCACCCCTCCACTTT
cdr3_length: 12; j_call: TRBJ1-1; clone_size: .; d_call: .; v_call: TRBV29-1; cdr3_aa: CSVGRMNTEAFF; cdr3_nt: TGCAGCGTTGGCAGAATGAACACTGAAGCTTTCTTT
cdr3_length: 15; j_call: TRBJ2-7; clone_size: once; d_call: .; v_call: TRBV16; cdr3_aa: CASGYNAGPDYEQYF; cdr3_nt: TGTGCCAGCGGGTATAACGCGGGGCCCGACTACGAGCAGTACTTC